This T cell receptor (beta chain) was identified during a study of blood T cell repertoires in COVID-19. Study-level background: Acute and convalescent COVID-19 samples came from the United States, Italy and Spain. PBMCs, B-cell-depleted T cells, or T cells provided the cDNA or gDNA that made up the material.

V was clipped by 7 bases and J by 5 bases, with 23 bases between them. Germline V CDR1 and CDR2: SGHTA, FQGNSA. The CDR3 contains 16 residues. Authors' analysis steps: Using reference gene primer amplification, nucleated cell counts were estimated. The assay was immunoSEQ multiplex PCR, and TCRdb's table has in-frame clones only and misses some. That table gives V, J and clone size, and the DNA gave D and trimming. The sample lists about 80,000 clones; around 89% were seen once. Sequenced sample: peripheral blood. The chain combines TRBV7-2 with TRBJ1-2; perhaps TRBD1 as D (5 bases). The clonotype originates from an elderly woman with acute or convalescent COVID-19. This chain's CDR3 is CASTAPVPQEGYGYTF. CDR3 DNA: TGTGCCAGCACTGCCCCAGTCCCCCAGGAGGGGTATGGCTACACCTTC.